This TCR beta chain was documented in a study of blood T cells in healthy people across ages. Drawn from each donor were 7.5 to 10 milliliters of peripheral blood. They isolated at least 6 million PBMCs from each sample. Samples each had at least 5.5 micrograms of total RNA extracted. About this clonotype: Sequence at one end of the junction differs from germline and may be a read error.

Primed by a sample-barcoded 5' primer and a J-beta primer mix, a second PCR proceeded for 7 to 11 cycles. The yield of each sample was at least 3 million CDR3-containing paired-end reads. Via MiXCR, TCRdb re-called the 5' RACE reads, giving one row per CDR3 protein. This sample carries about 1.8 million distinct CDR3 sequences, 40% to 55% of them seen once, and the ten largest clones take over 2%. This TCR derives from a woman aged 40 to 50 in good health. Sequencing input: blood.

CDR3 sequence reads: CASSRMFDEEAQYF. The CDR3, as DNA: TGCGCCAGCAGTCGCATGTTTGACGAAGAGGCCCAGTACTTC. The chain is built from TRBV7-9 and TRBJ2-5, with D unclear. This CDR3 is 14 amino acids long. Germline lookup yields CDR1 SEHNR and CDR2 FQNEAQ (reference sequence).